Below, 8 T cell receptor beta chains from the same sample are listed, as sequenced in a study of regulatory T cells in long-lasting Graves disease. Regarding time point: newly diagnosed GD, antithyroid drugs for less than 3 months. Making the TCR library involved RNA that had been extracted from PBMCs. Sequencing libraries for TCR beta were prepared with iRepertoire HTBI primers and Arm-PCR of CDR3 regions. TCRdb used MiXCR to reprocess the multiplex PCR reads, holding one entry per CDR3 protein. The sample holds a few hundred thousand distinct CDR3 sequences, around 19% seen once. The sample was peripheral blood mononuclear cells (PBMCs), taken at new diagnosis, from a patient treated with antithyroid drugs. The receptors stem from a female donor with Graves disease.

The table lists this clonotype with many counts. The CDR3, as DNA: TGTGCCAGCAGTGAAGGGACAGGGGACACCGGGGAGCTGTTTTTT. It is translated as CASSEGTGDTGELFF. The gene calls are TRBV6-1 and TRBJ2-2, with TRBD1 matching 9 bases. CDR3 length: 15 amino acids. V shed 1 base, J shed 3 bases, and the junction held 0 bases outside the gene matches. Germline values: CDR1 MNHNS, CDR2 SASEGT.

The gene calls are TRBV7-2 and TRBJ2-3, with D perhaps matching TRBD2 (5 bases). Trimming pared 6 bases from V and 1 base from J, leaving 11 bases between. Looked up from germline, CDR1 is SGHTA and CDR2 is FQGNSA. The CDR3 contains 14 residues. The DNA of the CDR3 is TGTGCCAGCAGTTCGGACTGGGGCACAGATACGCAGTATTTT. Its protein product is CASSSDWGTDTQYF.

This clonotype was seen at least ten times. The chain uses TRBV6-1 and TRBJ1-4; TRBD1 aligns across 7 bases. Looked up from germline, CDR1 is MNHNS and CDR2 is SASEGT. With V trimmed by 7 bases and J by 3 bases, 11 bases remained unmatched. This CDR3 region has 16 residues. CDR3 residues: CASKLPQGRSNEKLFF. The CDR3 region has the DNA TGTGCCAGCAAATTACCACAGGGGCGGTCTAATGAAAAACTGTTTTTT.

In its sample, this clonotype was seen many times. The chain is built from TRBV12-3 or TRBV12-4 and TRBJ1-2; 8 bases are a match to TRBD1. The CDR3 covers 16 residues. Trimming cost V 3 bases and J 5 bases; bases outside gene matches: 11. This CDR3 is CASSFTGGSPNYGYTF. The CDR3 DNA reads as TGTGCCAGCAGTTTCACAGGGGGGTCCCCAAATTATGGCTACACCTTC.

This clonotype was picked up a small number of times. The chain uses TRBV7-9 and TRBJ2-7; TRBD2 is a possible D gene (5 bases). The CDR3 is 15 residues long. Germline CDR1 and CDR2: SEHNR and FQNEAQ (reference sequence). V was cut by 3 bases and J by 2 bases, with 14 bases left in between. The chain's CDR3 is CASSFTERRPYEQYF. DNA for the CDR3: TGTGCCAGCAGCTTTACTGAAAGGAGGCCCTACGAGCAGTACTTC.

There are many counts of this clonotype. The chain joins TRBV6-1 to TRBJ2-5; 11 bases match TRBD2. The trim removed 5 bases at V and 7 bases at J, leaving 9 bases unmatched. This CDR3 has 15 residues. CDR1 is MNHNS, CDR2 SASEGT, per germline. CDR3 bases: TGTGCCAGCAGTAAGACTAGCGGGACGACAACGACCCAGTACTTC. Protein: CASSKTSGTTTTQYF.

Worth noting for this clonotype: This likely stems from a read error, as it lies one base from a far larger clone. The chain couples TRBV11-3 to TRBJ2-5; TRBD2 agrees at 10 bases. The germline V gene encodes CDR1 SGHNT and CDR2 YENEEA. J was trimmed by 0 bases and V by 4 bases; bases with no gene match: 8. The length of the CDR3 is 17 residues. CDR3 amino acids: CASSSAPGTSDQETQYF. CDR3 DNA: TGTGCCAGCAGCTCCGCCCCCGGGACTAGCGACCAAGAGACCCAGTACTTC.

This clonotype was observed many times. CDR3 in DNA: TGTGCCAGCAGTTTACAGGGGGAGGTAGGGACCCAGCATTTT. The encoded protein is CASSLQGEVGTQHF. The V gene is TRBV28, the J gene TRBJ1-5, with 7 bases lining up with TRBD1. Germline-derived CDR1 and CDR2 are MDHEN and SYDVKM. The CDR3 spans 14 residues. With 2 bases clipped from V and 11 bases from J, the junction kept 9 bases outside the gene matches.